This T cell receptor beta chain was sequenced for a study of technical replicates of blood from a handful of donors. Profiling relied on immunoSEQ multiplex PCR, and the TCRdb table lists in-frame clones only, not all of them. The profile shows about 15,000 clones, about 83% of them singletons. The V gene lost 2 bases and the J gene lost 4 bases, with 8 bases spanning the gap. The CDR3 consists of 13 residues. CDR1 WSHSY and CDR2 SAAADI come from the germline V gene. Sequences were obtained from PBMCs. This receptor was taken from a human donor in good health. This sequence joins TRBV10-2 and TRBJ2-5; D remains unclear. CDR3 amino acids: CASSETRRETQYF. As DNA, the CDR3 is TGCGCCAGCAGTGAGACCAGGCGAGAGACCCAGTACTTC.